One sample yielded the 19 T cell receptor beta chains listed below, sequenced in a study of T cell responses to AZD1222 COVID-19 vaccine. Repertoires were generated with immunoSEQ multiplex PCR, while TCRdb's copy carries only in-frame clones and drops some. The sample carries about 120,000 clones, approximately 94% recorded once. Source: peripheral blood, taken 28 days after the second AZD1222 dose. Receptors were obtained from an adult who received the AZD1222 COVID-19 vaccine.

The table lists this clone with a few counts. This chain links TRBV7-8 with TRBJ2-6; possible D gene TRBD1, 5 bases. The CDR3 loop spans 17 amino acids. Germline assignment: CDR1 SGHVS and CDR2 FQNEAQ. V gave up 0 bases and J gave up 2 bases, with 11 bases separating them. The CDR3 loop is CASSLAGPGPGANVLTF. CDR3 nucleotide sequence: TGTGCCAGCAGCTTAGCGGGGCCAGGACCTGGGGCCAACGTCCTGACTTTC.

Only a few counts were recorded for this clone. The chain joins TRBV5-6 to TRBJ2-5; no firm D call. The CDR3 consists of 13 residues. Germline V gives CDR1 SGHDT, CDR2 YYEEEE. V was shortened by 0 bases and J by 8 bases, with 11 bases between the two germline ends. In DNA form, the CDR3 reads TGTGCCAGCAGCTTGGTTCAGTCCCCCACCCAGTACTTC. It translates to CASSLVQSPTQYF.

The chain recombines TRBV20-1 with TRBJ2-3, with D hard to call. Trimming shortened V by 3 bases and J by 5 bases, and 6 bases separated the two germline ends. CDR1 and CDR2 from the germline V gene are DFQATT and SNEGSKA (reference sequence). The CDR3 extends over 11 amino acids. The CDR3 DNA sequence: TGCAGTGCTAGGTATGAAGATACGCAGTATTTT. As protein: CSARYEDTQYF.

V gene TRBV19 combines with J gene TRBJ1-4; D not certain. V was pared by 5 bases and J by 12 bases, with 13 bases between. The CDR3 contains 12 residues. Germline-derived CDR1 and CDR2 are LNHDA and SQIVND (reference sequence). CDR3 protein: CASSVRGGELFF. For the CDR3, the DNA is TGTGCCAGTAGTGTACGGGGTGGGGAACTGTTTTTT.

The gene calls are TRBV10-3 and TRBJ2-1; D not resolved. The germline V gene encodes CDR1 ENHRY and CDR2 SYGVKD. With 4 bases removed from V and 5 bases from J, the gap between germline ends came to 6 bases. This CDR3 spans 12 amino acids. This CDR3 reads CAISARDNEQFF. Here the CDR3 DNA reads TGTGCCATCAGTGCCAGAGACAATGAGCAGTTCTTC.

The chain is built from TRBV6-2 or TRBV6-3 and TRBJ1-2; no firm D call. Per the germline V gene, CDR1 is MNHEY and CDR2 is SVGEGT. The CDR3 spans 13 residues. Trimming left V 0 bases short and J 3 bases short, with 5 bases between. The CDR3 reads CASSYSNYYGYTF. CDR3 DNA sequence: TGTGCCAGCAGTTACTCGAACTACTATGGCTACACCTTC.

Written as DNA, the CDR3 is TGTGCCATCAGTGTTGGGGACACGACCTCAGGGCAGTACTTC. The encoded protein is CAISVGDTTSGQYF. The chain recombines TRBV10-3 with TRBJ2-7; D may be TRBD1 (6 bases). Germline assignment: CDR1 ENHRY and CDR2 SYGVKD. This CDR3 has 14 amino acids. Trimming removed 4 bases at V and 9 bases at J, with 19 bases between.

This clone was seen once. The genes are TRBV5-6 and TRBJ1-2, with D unclear. CDR3 length: 13 residues. V shed 2 bases and J shed 8 bases, with 13 bases lying between them. Per germline, CDR1 SGHDT and CDR2 YYEEEE. In nucleotides, the CDR3 is TGTGCCAGCAGCTTTGCCCAGGTCAGCGGCTACACCTTC. Amino acids: CASSFAQVSGYTF.

The V call is TRBV11-2, the J call TRBJ1-1, with D maybe TRBD1 (5 bases). With 7 bases removed from V and 2 bases from J, the gap between germline ends came to 14 bases. The CDR3 contains 14 residues. Germline V gene data show CDR1 as SGHAT and CDR2 as FQNNGV. The CDR3 loop is CASTSDSPNTEAFF. The CDR3 DNA is TGTGCCAGCACGTCAGACAGTCCAAACACTGAAGCTTTCTTT.

The J gene is TRBJ2-7, the V gene TRBV7-9; D ambiguous. The length of the CDR3 is 12 residues. The ends were cut back, 5 bases at V and 3 bases at J, with 8 bases in the middle. CDR1 and CDR2 (germline): SEHNR, FQNEAQ (reference sequence). The DNA of the CDR3 is TGTGCCAGCAGCCGCTCGGGCTACGAGCAGTACTTC. It encodes CASSRSGYEQYF.

The genes are TRBV28 and TRBJ1-1; 9 nucleotides align to TRBD1. Germline V lookup: CDR1 MDHEN, CDR2 SYDVKM. With V trimmed by 4 bases and J by 4 bases, 7 bases remained unmatched. The CDR3 is 15 amino acids. The CDR3 nucleotides read TGTGCCAGCAGTTCGTTCGACAGGGGGAGCACTGAAGCTTTCTTT. It translates to CASSSFDRGSTEAFF.

This chain uses TRBV30 with TRBJ2-7, with 7 bases matching TRBD2. The V and J ends lost 0 bases and 5 bases, in that order; junction bases with no gene match: 4. Germline-derived CDR1 and CDR2 are GTSNPN and SVGIG (reference sequence). This CDR3 spans 13 amino acids. In DNA, the CDR3 is TGTGCCTGGAGTGTACAAGCGGGGAACGAGCAGTACTTC. It encodes CAWSVQAGNEQYF.

The J gene is TRBJ1-2, the V gene TRBV7-6, with TRBD1 matching 9 bases. The CDR3 spans 15 residues. CDR1 SGHVS and CDR2 FNYEAQ come from the germline V gene. With 4 bases clipped from V and 0 bases from J, the junction kept 3 bases outside the gene matches. This CDR3 is CASSSGQGSNYGYTF. In nucleotides, the CDR3 is TGTGCCAGCAGCTCCGGACAGGGGTCTAACTATGGCTACACCTTC.

The chain couples TRBV7-9 to TRBJ1-1; D call uncertain. CDR3 size: 13 residues. CDR1 is SEHNR, CDR2 FQNEAQ, per germline (reference sequence). The ends were cut back, 6 bases at V and 4 bases at J, with 12 bases in the middle. DNA for the CDR3: TGTGCCAGCAGAAACAAGGAAAGCACTGAAGCTTTCTTT. Protein: CASRNKESTEAFF.

J is TRBJ1-6 and V is TRBV27; TRBD1 aligns across 7 bases. The CDR3 consists of 15 residues. The J segment lost 7 bases and the V segment lost 6 bases, leaving 9 bases of the junction unmatched. In germline, CDR1 is MNHEY, CDR2 SMNVEV (reference sequence). CDR3 protein: CASSKFGTANSPLHF. The CDR3 region has the DNA TGTGCCAGCAGCAAGTTCGGGACAGCCAATTCACCCCTCCACTTT.

The J gene is TRBJ1-2, the V gene TRBV3-1 (or the pseudogene TRBV3-2); no reliable D call. The CDR3 length is 16 residues. Germline-derived CDR1 and CDR2 are LGHDT and YNNKEL (reference sequence). Between the trimmed V and J ends, which lost 5 bases and 0 bases, there was a span of 16 bases. CDR3 amino acids: CASSGVWTSANYGYTF. The CDR3 DNA is TGTGCCAGCAGCGGGGTGTGGACCTCTGCTAACTATGGCTACACCTTC.

This chain uses TRBV18 with TRBJ2-1; the match to TRBD1 covers 10 bases. Germline V gene data show CDR1 as KGHSH and CDR2 as LQKENI. The CDR3 consists of 15 residues. The junction had 7 bases not matched to a gene; V was cut back by 4 bases and J by 7 bases. The CDR3 DNA reads TGTGCCAGCTCACTAACAATGGGACAGGGGAATGAGCAGTTCTTC. This codes for CASSLTMGQGNEQFF.

This sequence joins TRBV5-1 and TRBJ2-1, with TRBD2 identical over 8 bases. The V gene's germline CDR1 is SGHRS and CDR2 YFSETQ. V lost 4 bases and J lost 7; bases outside the gene matches: 10. This CDR3 comprises 15 residues. The CDR3 region is CASSPGVAGRNEQFF. The CDR3 DNA sequence: TGCGCCAGCAGCCCTGGAGTAGCGGGAAGGAATGAGCAGTTCTTC.

The chain recombines TRBV7-2 with TRBJ2-3, with TRBD2 matching 10 bases. The ends lost 1 base at V and 0 bases at J; junction bases unmatched: 7. The CDR3 spans 18 residues. Germline V gene lookup returns CDR1 SGHTA and CDR2 FQGNSA. The CDR3 spells CASSLVGSGGISTDTQYF. The CDR3 DNA is TGTGCCAGCAGCTTAGTCGGTAGCGGGGGGATAAGCACAGATACGCAGTATTTT.